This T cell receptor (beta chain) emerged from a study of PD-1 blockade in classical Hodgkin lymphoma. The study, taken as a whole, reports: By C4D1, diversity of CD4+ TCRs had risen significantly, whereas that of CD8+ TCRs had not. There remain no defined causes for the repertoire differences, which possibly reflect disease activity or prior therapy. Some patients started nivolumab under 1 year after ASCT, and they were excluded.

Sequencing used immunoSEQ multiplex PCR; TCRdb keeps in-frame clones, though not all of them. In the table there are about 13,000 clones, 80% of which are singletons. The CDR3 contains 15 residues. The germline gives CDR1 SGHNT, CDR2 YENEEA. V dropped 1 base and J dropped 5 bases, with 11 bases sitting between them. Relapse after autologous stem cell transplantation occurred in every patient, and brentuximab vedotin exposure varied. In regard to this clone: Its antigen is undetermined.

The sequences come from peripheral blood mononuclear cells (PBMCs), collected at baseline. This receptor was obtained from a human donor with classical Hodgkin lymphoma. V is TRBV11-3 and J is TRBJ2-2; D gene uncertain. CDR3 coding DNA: TGTGCCAGCAGCTTAGGACATCACGTAACCGGGGAGCTGTTTTTT. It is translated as CASSLGHHVTGELFF.